The rows below give T cell receptor beta chains drawn from one sample of a study of blood T cell repertoires in COVID-19. Generated by immunoSEQ multiplex PCR, the TCRdb table keeps only in-frame clones and is missing some. Found here are about 74,000 clones, roughly 90% of them singletons; the top ten hold 2% to 3%. The sequencing input was peripheral blood. All receptors derive from a middle-aged man with COVID-19, enrolled during active disease. CDR3s include the opening cysteine and the closing phenylalanine or tryptophan. The order of the fields is J gene, CDR3 length, D gene, clone size, V gene, CDR3 DNA, CDR3 protein. D genes are given only for firm matches. A clone size is listed for some rows: how often the clone was seen (once, few, many), or a class if it is expanded.

j_call: TRBJ2-7; cdr3_length: 14; d_call: TRBD1; clone_size: .; v_call: TRBV19; cdr3_nt: TGTGCCAGTAGTCGAACAGGGGGGTCATACGAGCAGTACTTC; cdr3_aa: CASSRTGGSYEQYF
j_call: TRBJ2-5; cdr3_length: 16; d_call: TRBD1; clone_size: .; v_call: TRBV24-1; cdr3_nt: TGTGCCACCAGTGATTTCGGCAGGGGGCGGACAGAGACCCAGTACTTC; cdr3_aa: CATSDFGRGRTETQYF
j_call: TRBJ1-3; cdr3_length: 16; d_call: .; clone_size: .; v_call: TRBV5-1; cdr3_nt: TGCGCCAGCAGCTTGGCGGGTCCTAGGACAGGAAACACCATATATTTT; cdr3_aa: CASSLAGPRTGNTIYF
j_call: TRBJ2-6; cdr3_length: 16; d_call: .; clone_size: .; v_call: TRBV7-2; cdr3_nt: TGTGCCAGCACCTCAAGACTCGGGACTGGGGCCAACGTCCTGACTTTC; cdr3_aa: CASTSRLGTGANVLTF
j_call: TRBJ2-2; cdr3_length: 15; d_call: .; clone_size: .; v_call: TRBV9; cdr3_nt: TGTGCCAGCAGCCCGCGGGGTGTGGGCACCGGGGAGCTGTTTTTT; cdr3_aa: CASSPRGVGTGELFF
j_call: TRBJ2-7; cdr3_length: 12; d_call: .; clone_size: .; v_call: TRBV7-8; cdr3_nt: TGTGCCAGCAGCTTGCGATTCTACGAGCAGTACTTC; cdr3_aa: CASSLRFYEQYF
j_call: TRBJ2-1; cdr3_length: 15; d_call: TRBD2; clone_size: .; v_call: TRBV6-6; cdr3_nt: TGTGCCAGCAGTCCCGGGACTAGCGTCTACAATGAGCAGTTCTTC; cdr3_aa: CASSPGTSVYNEQFF
j_call: TRBJ2-4; cdr3_length: 19; d_call: TRBD2; clone_size: .; v_call: TRBV7-8; cdr3_nt: TGTGCCAGCAGCCTTAGACCACTAGCGGGAGGGCCTCCGGGGGACATTCAGTACTTC; cdr3_aa: CASSLRPLAGGPPGDIQYF
j_call: TRBJ1-6; cdr3_length: 14; d_call: .; clone_size: .; v_call: TRBV25-1; cdr3_nt: TGTGCCAGCAGTGAGGCCCGGAGCAATTCACCCCTCCACTTT; cdr3_aa: CASSEARSNSPLHF
j_call: TRBJ2-5; cdr3_length: 16; d_call: TRBD2; clone_size: .; v_call: TRBV7-6; cdr3_nt: TGTGCCAGCAGCTTGAGCCCGGGACTAGTCCGAGAGACCCAGTACTTC; cdr3_aa: CASSLSPGLVRETQYF
j_call: TRBJ2-3; cdr3_length: 14; d_call: .; clone_size: once; v_call: TRBV2; cdr3_nt: TGTGCCAGCAGTGCACTAACGGGGACAGATACGCAGTATTTT; cdr3_aa: CASSALTGTDTQYF
j_call: TRBJ2-2; cdr3_length: 15; d_call: TRBD2; clone_size: .; v_call: TRBV6-5; cdr3_nt: TGTGCCAGCAGTTTACTAGCGGGATACACCGGGGAGCTGTTTTTT; cdr3_aa: CASSLLAGYTGELFF
j_call: TRBJ1-1; cdr3_length: 14; d_call: .; clone_size: .; v_call: TRBV5-1; cdr3_nt: TGCGCCAGCAGCTTCATCCAGATGAACACTGAAGCTTTCTTT; cdr3_aa: CASSFIQMNTEAFF
j_call: TRBJ2-1; cdr3_length: 14; d_call: TRBD1; clone_size: .; v_call: TRBV6-6; cdr3_nt: TGTGCCAGCAGTTTCCAAGCCGGGGGACAGGGGCAGTTCTTC; cdr3_aa: CASSFQAGGQGQFF
j_call: TRBJ2-5; cdr3_length: 14; d_call: .; clone_size: .; v_call: TRBV5-4; cdr3_nt: TGTGCCAGCAGCGTCCGGGACACGCAAGAGACCCAGTACTTC; cdr3_aa: CASSVRDTQETQYF
j_call: TRBJ1-6; cdr3_length: 18; d_call: .; clone_size: .; v_call: TRBV7-2; cdr3_nt: TGTGCCAGCAGCTTATTTCCGCCGGGGACTGATAGTTATTCACCCCTCCACTTT; cdr3_aa: CASSLFPPGTDSYSPLHF
j_call: TRBJ2-1; cdr3_length: 16; d_call: .; clone_size: .; v_call: TRBV18; cdr3_nt: TGTGCCAGCTCACCAGGTAGCGCAGCCTCCTACAATGAGCAGTTCTTC; cdr3_aa: CASSPGSAASYNEQFF
j_call: TRBJ2-3; cdr3_length: 13; d_call: .; clone_size: .; v_call: TRBV12-3/TRBV12-4; cdr3_nt: TGTGCCAGCAGTTTAGGAGGGCCAGATACGCAGTATTTT; cdr3_aa: CASSLGGPDTQYF
j_call: TRBJ2-7; cdr3_length: 16; d_call: .; clone_size: .; v_call: TRBV30; cdr3_nt: TGTGCCTGGAGCCCGGGCCGCCAAGCGGGTTACTACGAGCAGTACTTC; cdr3_aa: CAWSPGRQAGYYEQYF
j_call: TRBJ2-7; cdr3_length: 14; d_call: TRBD2; clone_size: .; v_call: TRBV10-3; cdr3_nt: TGTGCCATCGGGGGGCGGGAGGGCCCCAACGAGCAGTACTTC; cdr3_aa: CAIGGREGPNEQYF
j_call: TRBJ1-1; cdr3_length: 14; d_call: .; clone_size: .; v_call: TRBV6-5; cdr3_nt: TGTGCCAGCAGTTACGCAGGGGCTGACACTGAAGCTTTCTTT; cdr3_aa: CASSYAGADTEAFF
j_call: TRBJ2-7; cdr3_length: 17; d_call: .; clone_size: .; v_call: TRBV19; cdr3_nt: TGTGCCAGTAGTCCGATCGTGGGCAGGGGCTACTCCTACGAGCAGTACTTC; cdr3_aa: CASSPIVGRGYSYEQYF
j_call: TRBJ2-5; cdr3_length: 13; d_call: .; clone_size: once; v_call: TRBV9; cdr3_nt: TGTGCCAGCAGCCGGGACTTACAAGAGACCCAGTACTTC; cdr3_aa: CASSRDLQETQYF
j_call: TRBJ2-5; cdr3_length: 14; d_call: .; clone_size: .; v_call: TRBV19; cdr3_nt: TGTGCCAGTAGTATGGGTCCAGGGATAGAGACCCAGTACTTC; cdr3_aa: CASSMGPGIETQYF
j_call: TRBJ2-5; cdr3_length: 15; d_call: .; clone_size: once; v_call: TRBV5-6; cdr3_nt: TGTGCCAGCAGCTTTCTCGGGCAGGGGGGCGAGACCCAGTACTTC; cdr3_aa: CASSFLGQGGETQYF
j_call: TRBJ2-1; cdr3_length: 13; d_call: .; clone_size: once; v_call: TRBV20-1; cdr3_nt: TGCAGTGCTAGTGGCGGTTCCTACAATGAGCAGTTCTTC; cdr3_aa: CSASGGSYNEQFF
j_call: TRBJ2-2; cdr3_length: 14; d_call: .; clone_size: .; v_call: TRBV29-1; cdr3_nt: TGCAGCGTTGATGTGTCGGGGAACACCGGGGAGCTGTTTTTT; cdr3_aa: CSVDVSGNTGELFF
j_call: TRBJ1-2; cdr3_length: 17; d_call: .; clone_size: .; v_call: TRBV12-2; cdr3_nt: TGTGCAAGTCGCTTAGCTCGGGCGGGACAGGGGGACTATGGCTACACCTTC; cdr3_aa: CASRLARAGQGDYGYTF
j_call: TRBJ2-3; cdr3_length: 15; d_call: .; clone_size: .; v_call: TRBV19; cdr3_nt: TGTGCCAGTAGTATAGGGGCAGATCTCACAGATACGCAGTATTTT; cdr3_aa: CASSIGADLTDTQYF
j_call: TRBJ2-7; cdr3_length: 13; d_call: TRBD2; clone_size: .; v_call: TRBV14; cdr3_nt: TGTGCCAGCAGCCCGGTCGGACTAGCGGGGTATAGTTTC; cdr3_aa: CASSPVGLAGYSF
j_call: TRBJ2-5; cdr3_length: 15; d_call: TRBD2; clone_size: .; v_call: TRBV9; cdr3_nt: TGTGCCAGCAGCGTAGGTGGCAGGGAGGGAGAGACCCAGTACTTC; cdr3_aa: CASSVGGREGETQYF
j_call: TRBJ2-7; cdr3_length: 13; d_call: TRBD1; clone_size: .; v_call: TRBV28; cdr3_nt: TGTGCCAGCAGGGGGACAGGGAAGGCCGAGCAGTACTTC; cdr3_aa: CASRGTGKAEQYF
j_call: TRBJ2-3; cdr3_length: 17; d_call: .; clone_size: .; v_call: TRBV30; cdr3_nt: TGTGCCTGGGGTCTAAGCCGGACCCCAGGGAGCACAGATACGCAGTATTTT; cdr3_aa: CAWGLSRTPGSTDTQYF
j_call: TRBJ1-1; cdr3_length: 14; d_call: .; clone_size: once; v_call: TRBV28; cdr3_nt: TGTGCCAGCAGTTTAATCAGGGTGAACACTGAAGCTTTCTTT; cdr3_aa: CASSLIRVNTEAFF
j_call: TRBJ2-2; cdr3_length: 20; d_call: TRBD2; clone_size: .; v_call: TRBV24-1; cdr3_nt: TGTGCCACCAGTGATCGTGGACTAGCGGGAGGAAGGGCGAACACCGGGGAGCTGTTTTTT; cdr3_aa: CATSDRGLAGGRANTGELFF
j_call: TRBJ2-7; cdr3_length: 14; d_call: .; clone_size: .; v_call: TRBV4-1; cdr3_nt: TGCGCCAGCAGCCCTCAGCTTCGGCGGGACGAGCAGTACTTC; cdr3_aa: CASSPQLRRDEQYF
j_call: TRBJ2-1; cdr3_length: 17; d_call: TRBD2; clone_size: .; v_call: TRBV7-3; cdr3_nt: TGTGCCAGCAGCCCGGGGCTAGCGGGCAACTCCTACAATGAGCAGTTCTTC; cdr3_aa: CASSPGLAGNSYNEQFF